Listed here are 18 T cell receptor beta chains from one sample, sequenced in a study of OX40 agonist ivuxolimab in advanced cancers. This table comes from immunoSEQ multiplex PCR, and its TCRdb copy is limited to in-frame clones, with some not included. This table holds 20,000 or so clones, roughly 84% found once. The sequenced sample was CD4+ or CD8+ T cells sorted from blood, obtained in a trial of the OX40 agonist ivuxolimab. The receptors derive from an adult with an advanced solid tumor such as melanoma, head and neck, liver or kidney cancer.

The chain recombines TRBV7-2 with TRBJ2-3; tentative D call: TRBD1 (6 bases). With 2 bases removed from V and 4 bases from J, the gap between germline ends came to 25 bases. CDR1 and CDR2 from the germline V gene are SGHTA and FQGNSA. CDR3 length equals 19 residues. CDR3 nucleotide sequence: TGTGCCAGCAGCTTAATTACAGGGACGATACAAATACGGGCAGATACGCAGTATTTT. Its translation: CASSLITGTIQIRADTQYF.

The chain is built from TRBV10-1 and TRBJ2-7; D perhaps matches TRBD1 (6 bases). CDR3 length: 14 amino acids. The ends were cut back, 6 bases at V and 2 bases at J, with 14 bases in the middle. The V gene's germline CDR1 is WNHNN and CDR2 SYGVQD (reference sequence). The CDR3 DNA reads TGCGCCAGCAGCCGGCCAGGGGACCCCTACGAGCAGTACTTC. Translation: CASSRPGDPYEQYF.

J is TRBJ1-3 and V is TRBV10-3; 7 nucleotides line up with TRBD1. The V gene's germline CDR1 is ENHRY and CDR2 SYGVKD. The V segment lost 6 bases and the J segment 2 bases; nucleotides outside the gene matches: 4. There are 14 residues in the CDR3. The CDR3 coding sequence is TGTGCCATCAGGACGACAGGGACTGGAAACACCATATATTTT. Protein: CAIRTTGTGNTIYF.

This chain uses TRBV5-4 with TRBJ1-4, with TRBD1 identical over 7 bases. Losses at the gene ends were 5 bases for V and 0 bases for J; bases not matched to a gene: 7. Per germline, CDR1 SGHNT and CDR2 YYREEE (reference sequence). This CDR3 comprises 16 residues. The CDR3 loop reads CASSSDRVATNEKLFF. In DNA form, the CDR3 reads TGTGCCAGCAGTTCCGACAGGGTTGCAACTAATGAAAAACTGTTTTTT.

J is TRBJ1-5 and V is TRBV5-1, with TRBD1 identical over 10 bases. Germline assignment: CDR1 SGHRS and CDR2 YFSETQ. CDR3 length: 15 residues. V shed 0 bases and J 7 bases; nucleotides not matched to a gene: 4. CDR3 amino acids: CASSLGTGGAQPQHF. For the CDR3, the DNA is TGCGCCAGCAGCTTGGGGACAGGGGGTGCCCAGCCCCAGCATTTT.

The rearrangement joins TRBV5-1 to TRBJ2-2, with 9 bases lining up with TRBD1. The CDR3 is 16 residues long. The germline CDR1 and CDR2 sequences are SGHRS and YFSETQ. J lost 4 bases, V lost 0 bases, and 4 bases had no gene match. Written as DNA, the CDR3 is TGCGCCAGCAGCTTGGGGGGACAGGGCCGCACCGGGGAGCTGTTTTTT. Protein sequence: CASSLGGQGRTGELFF.

This clone occurred once. V gene TRBV23-1 combines with J gene TRBJ1-1, with no clear D. TRBV23-1 is treated as an ORF (open reading frame) with a function not yet certain. The CDR3 is 13 amino acids. V was pared by 6 bases and J by 0 bases, with 8 bases between. This chain's CDR3 is CASSSDLNTEAFF. CDR3 DNA sequence: TGCGCCAGCAGCTCCGACTTGAACACTGAAGCTTTCTTT.

This chain links TRBV14 with TRBJ1-3, with D possibly being TRBD1 (6 bases). Per germline, CDR1 SGHDN and CDR2 FVKESK. V was clipped by 5 bases and J by 1 base, with 12 bases between them. This CDR3 has 15 amino acids. The CDR3 here is CASSAGTKSGNTIYF. The CDR3 nucleotides read TGTGCCAGCAGCGCAGGGACAAAGTCTGGAAACACCATATATTTT. Combining the CDR3 with reference TRBV14 and TRBJ1-3 gives the whole variable domain EAGVTQFPSHSVIEKGQTVTLRCDPISGHDNLYWYRRVMGKEIKFLLHFVKESKQDESGMPNNRFLAERTGGTYSTLKVQPAELEDSGVYFCASSAGTKSGNTIYFGEGSWLTVV.

The chain uses TRBV11-1 and TRBJ1-1; the D is unclear. From germline, CDR1 is SGHAT and CDR2 FQDESV (reference sequence). V was pared by 2 bases and J by 7 bases, with 20 bases between. This CDR3 is built from 16 residues. The chain's CDR3 is CASSLPPGEGGSEAFF. DNA for the CDR3: TGTGCCAGCAGCTTACCCCCAGGAGAGGGTGGGAGTGAAGCTTTCTTT.

The chain joins TRBV27 to TRBJ2-1; 12 bases map to TRBD2. The CDR3 has 15 residues. Germline CDR1 and CDR2: MNHEY and SMNVEV (reference sequence). V lost 2 bases and J lost 7; bases outside the gene matches: 3. CDR3: CASSLRLAGGNEQFF. Written as DNA, the CDR3 is TGTGCCAGCAGTTTAAGGCTAGCGGGAGGGAATGAGCAGTTCTTC.

This clone was picked up a small number of times. The J gene is TRBJ2-7, the V gene TRBV28; D perhaps matches TRBD2 (6 bases). V was cut by 6 bases and J by 3 bases, with 12 bases left in between. The CDR3 is made up of 13 amino acids. Germline V gives CDR1 MDHEN, CDR2 SYDVKM. This CDR3 is CASRWGGDYEQYF. The CDR3 DNA is TGTGCCAGCAGGTGGGGCGGGGACTACGAGCAGTACTTC. The full variable domain, with the rest looked up from reference TRBV28 and TRBJ2-7, is DVKVTQSSRYLVKRTGEKVFLECVQDMDHENMFWYRQDPGLGLRLIYFSYDVKMKEKGDIPEGYSVSREKKERFSLILESASTNQTSMYLCASRWGGDYEQYFGPGTRLTVT.

This rearrangement joins TRBV4-1 to TRBJ2-3; D is possibly TRBD1 (5 bases). The CDR3 loop spans 17 amino acids. Germline V CDR1 and CDR2: MGHRA, YSYEKL. Trimming took 0 bases from V and 0 from J, leaving 13 bases between them. CDR3 sequence (DNA): TGCGCCAGCAGCCAAGATCGGCGGACAACTAGCACAGATACGCAGTATTTT. Protein: CASSQDRRTTSTDTQYF.

The gene calls are TRBV7-2 and TRBJ2-5, with D possibly TRBD2 on 6 matching bases. CDR1 is SGHTA and CDR2 is FQGNSA in the germline V gene. The CDR3 covers 16 residues. V gave up 3 bases and J gave up 5 bases, with 19 bases separating them. CDR3 coding DNA: TGTGCCAGCAGCTTCCTGACACCGGGAGTACAGGAGACCCAGTACTTC. This sequence encodes CASSFLTPGVQETQYF. The entire variable domain, with the rest obtained from reference TRBV7-2 and TRBJ2-5, is as follows: GAGVSQSPSNKVTEKGKDVELRCDPISGHTALYWYRQSLGQGLEFLIYFQGNSAPDKSGLPSDRFSAERTGGSVSTLTIQRTQQEDSAVYLCASSFLTPGVQETQYFGPGTRLLVL.

V usage is TRBV10-3 and J usage is TRBJ2-7; D is possibly TRBD1 (5 bases). Germline-derived CDR1 and CDR2 are ENHRY and SYGVKD. V lost 5 bases and J 4 bases, leaving 27 bases between the germline ends. CDR3 length: 18 amino acids. CDR3 DNA sequence: TGTGCCATCAGTCCAACTTATTCGACAGCCGGCAACCTTTACGAGCAGTACTTC. This sequence encodes CAISPTYSTAGNLYEQYF.

By sample fraction, this clone is medium-sized. The V call is TRBV7-9, the J call TRBJ2-1; D uncertain. Per germline, CDR1 SEHNR and CDR2 FQNEAQ (reference sequence). This CDR3 has 14 residues. Trimming took 0 bases from V and 4 from J, leaving 7 bases between them. CDR3 amino acids: CASSLARAYNEQFF. The CDR3 bases are TGTGCCAGCAGCTTAGCGCGCGCGTACAATGAGCAGTTCTTC.

The gene calls are TRBV28 and TRBJ2-5, with 7 bases matching TRBD1. With V trimmed by 1 base and J by 1 base, 3 bases remained unmatched. From germline, CDR1 is MDHEN and CDR2 SYDVKM. The CDR3 consists of 15 residues. The CDR3 DNA reads as TGTGCCAGCAGTTTATTAGCAGGGGGCCAAGAGACCCAGTACTTC. This sequence encodes CASSLLAGGQETQYF.

The J gene is TRBJ2-3, the V gene TRBV11-1; 10 bases are shared with TRBD2. CDR1 and CDR2 from the germline V gene are SGHAT and FQDESV (reference sequence). The length of the CDR3 is 14 residues. The ends lost 6 bases at V and 3 bases at J; junction bases unmatched: 3. Here the CDR3 DNA reads TGTGCCAGCAGTTTTAGCGGGAGGACAGATACGCAGTATTTT. This encodes CASSFSGRTDTQYF.

The chain uses TRBV14 and TRBJ1-5, with D unresolved. The germline CDR1 and CDR2 sequences are SGHDN and FVKESK. This CDR3 contains 13 residues. V was trimmed by 4 bases and J by 1 base, leaving 5 bases between them. The CDR3 spells CASSLASNQPQHF. Here the CDR3 DNA reads TGTGCCAGCAGCCTTGCGAGCAATCAGCCCCAGCATTTT.